The 26 T cell receptor beta chains presented below share a single source sample, sequenced in a study of blood T cell repertoires in COVID-19. Measured with immunoSEQ multiplex PCR; TCRdb has only the in-frame clones, and not every one. This sample has about 140,000 clones, with around 90% found just once. Sequencing was done on a sample of peripheral blood. The receptors were sampled from a man between 65 and 85 years old with acute or convalescent COVID-19.

This chain links TRBV7-6 with TRBJ2-5, with D perhaps TRBD2 (6 bases). The CDR3 is 13 amino acids. The V gene lost 5 bases and the J gene lost 4 bases, with 11 bases spanning the gap. Germline loops: CDR1 SGHVS, CDR2 FNYEAQ. The CDR3 sequence is CASSRGTLETQYF. For the CDR3, the DNA is TGTGCCAGCAGCCGCGGGACCCTAGAGACCCAGTACTTC.

Concerning this clone itself: Other DNA sequences within the sample encode an identical CDR3. The genes are TRBV28 and TRBJ1-5; 10 nucleotides align to TRBD1. J gave up 5 bases and V 5 bases, and 3 bases lay outside the gene matches. The CDR3 loop spans 14 amino acids. CDR1 is MDHEN, CDR2 SYDVKM, per germline. CDR3 nucleotide sequence: TGTGCCAGCAGTCCAGGACAGGGGGATCAGCCCCAGCATTTT. Translation gives CASSPGQGDQPQHF. The complete variable domain, with remaining parts taken from reference TRBV28 and TRBJ1-5, reads DVKVTQSSRYLVKRTGEKVFLECVQDMDHENMFWYRQDPGLGLRLIYFSYDVKMKEKGDIPEGYSVSREKKERFSLILESASTNQTSMYLCASSPGQGDQPQHFGDGTRLSIL.

V usage is TRBV6-6 and J usage is TRBJ2-1; D uncertain. Per germline, CDR1 MNHNY and CDR2 SVGAGI (reference sequence). V was cut by 6 bases and J by 6 bases, with 12 bases left in between. The CDR3 sequence is 13 residues long. CDR3 loop: CASSLYRPNEQFF. The DNA for the CDR3 is TGTGCCAGCAGCCTATACCGCCCCAATGAGCAGTTCTTC.

This clone occurred once. J is TRBJ2-3 and V is TRBV5-5, with D possibly matching TRBD2 (5 bases). V was shortened by 1 base and J by 0 bases, with 15 bases between the two germline ends. Germline CDR1 and CDR2: SGHKS and YYEKEE (reference sequence). This CDR3 region has 17 residues. CDR3 DNA sequence: TGTGCCAGCAGCTTGCCCCCGGGAAAAGGGAGCACAGATACGCAGTATTTT. This encodes CASSLPPGKGSTDTQYF. The full variable domain, its missing parts supplied by reference TRBV5-5 and TRBJ2-3, is DAGVTQSPTHLIKTRGQQVTLRCSPISGHKSVSWYQQVLGQGPQFIFQYYEKEERGRGNFPDRFSARQFPNYSSELNVNALLLGDSALYLCASSLPPGKGSTDTQYFGPGTRLTVL.

This sequence joins TRBV27 and TRBJ2-7; D remains unclear. Germline V gives CDR1 MNHEY, CDR2 SMNVEV (reference sequence). Trimming shortened V by 4 bases and J by 3 bases, and 4 bases separated the two germline ends. CDR3 length: 11 residues. In DNA, the CDR3 is TGTGCCAGCAGTTCATTCTACGAGCAGTACTTC. Its translation is CASSSFYEQYF.

The chain links TRBV27 to TRBJ1-6; possibly TRBD1 for D (6 bases). Trimming took off 4 bases at V and 7 bases at J, with 8 bases between the two ends. Germline V CDR1 and CDR2: MNHEY, SMNVEV (reference sequence). The CDR3 has 13 residues. DNA for the CDR3: TGTGCCAGCAGTTCAACAGGGAATTCACCCCTCCACTTT. It codes for CASSSTGNSPLHF.

V usage is TRBV7-9 and J usage is TRBJ1-2; the D gene is possibly TRBD1 (5 bases). Trimming removed 5 bases at V and 4 bases at J, with 11 bases between. The germline V gene encodes CDR1 SEHNR and CDR2 FQNEAQ (reference sequence). There are 13 residues in the CDR3. The CDR3 region has the DNA TGTGCCAGCAGCAAGGACAAGATCTATGGCTACACCTTC. As protein: CASSKDKIYGYTF.

The chain couples TRBV5-1 to TRBJ2-3, with 8 bases matching TRBD1. Trimming took 2 bases from V and 10 from J; bases not matched to a gene: 9. CDR1 SGHRS and CDR2 YFSETQ come from the germline V gene. The length of the CDR3 is 14 residues. CDR3: CASSFFGTGGAQYF. The CDR3 DNA is TGCGCCAGCAGCTTCTTTGGGACAGGTGGTGCGCAGTATTTT.

V is TRBV7-9 and J is TRBJ1-2; D remains unclear. Trimming took off 5 bases at V and 2 bases at J, with 12 bases between the two ends. The CDR3 totals 14 residues. The germline CDR1 and CDR2 sequences are SEHNR and FQNEAQ (reference sequence). CDR3 nucleotides: TGTGCCAGCAGCCCTGCCCGAGTCAACTATGGCTACACCTTC. It specifies CASSPARVNYGYTF.

This clone was counted between two and nine times. The chain links TRBV19 to TRBJ2-1; 7 bases fit TRBD2. The CDR3 runs 16 residues. Germline V gives CDR1 LNHDA, CDR2 SQIVND (reference sequence). Trimming removed 5 bases from V and 0 bases from J; junction bases left unmatched: 7. The chain's CDR3 is CASSLRGGSSYNEQFF. The CDR3 region has the DNA TGTGCCAGTAGTCTCCGGGGCGGGAGCTCCTACAATGAGCAGTTCTTC.

V gene TRBV5-1 combines with J gene TRBJ1-3; 8 bases align to TRBD1. J gave up 4 bases and V 2 bases, and 5 bases lay outside the gene matches. The CDR3 length is 15 residues. In germline, CDR1 is SGHRS, CDR2 YFSETQ. CDR3 amino acids: CASSFQGARGNTIYF. The CDR3, as DNA: TGCGCCAGCAGCTTCCAGGGGGCGCGCGGAAACACCATATATTTT.

The J gene is TRBJ1-5, the V gene TRBV24-1, with 7 bases identical to TRBD1. The CDR3 has 15 amino acids. The V segment lost 2 bases and the J segment 3 bases; nucleotides outside the gene matches: 3. Germline V gene lookup returns CDR1 KGHDR and CDR2 SFDVKD. The CDR3 spells CATSDSQGSNQPQHF. The CDR3 DNA sequence: TGTGCCACCAGTGATTCACAGGGGTCCAATCAGCCCCAGCATTTT.

This clone has a handful of counts. This chain links TRBV3-1 (or the pseudogene TRBV3-2) with TRBJ1-2, with D perhaps matching TRBD1 (6 bases). The V end lost 3 bases, the J end lost 4 bases, and 9 bases lay between the germline ends. The CDR3 runs to 13 residues. Germline V gives CDR1 LGHDT, CDR2 YNNKEL (reference sequence). The CDR3 nucleotides read TGTGCCAGCAGCCACCGGACAGCCTATGGCTACACCTTC. It codes for CASSHRTAYGYTF.

The J gene is TRBJ1-1, the V gene TRBV5-1; D ambiguous. In germline, CDR1 is SGHRS, CDR2 YFSETQ. Trimming removed 0 bases at V and 4 bases at J, with 10 bases between. The CDR3 consists of 14 residues. CDR3 sequence: CASSLDPRSTEAFF. In nucleotides, the CDR3 is TGCGCCAGCAGCTTGGACCCTAGGAGCACTGAAGCTTTCTTT.

The sample holds one count of this clone. The chain uses TRBV7-8 and TRBJ2-7; TRBD2 aligns across 9 bases. The V and J ends lost 5 bases and 2 bases, in that order; junction bases with no gene match: 10. The CDR3 consists of 16 residues. Germline CDR1 and CDR2: SGHVS and FQNEAQ. The CDR3 DNA reads as TGTGCCAGCAGCCCGACCAGCGGGGGGACCGCCTACGAGCAGTACTTC. Its protein is CASSPTSGGTAYEQYF.

The chain joins TRBV6-1 to TRBJ1-1; a weak D match, TRBD1 (6 bases). The CDR3 consists of 13 residues. Trimming stripped 2 bases from V and 4 bases from J, with 8 bases between. The V gene's germline CDR1 is MNHNS and CDR2 SASEGT. CDR3 region: CASSEQGGTEAFF. The CDR3 DNA sequence: TGTGCCAGCAGTGAACAAGGGGGCACTGAAGCTTTCTTT.

CDR3 sequence reads: CASSLTVQETQYF. The CDR3 region has the DNA TGTGCCAGCAGTTTGACAGTTCAAGAGACCCAGTACTTC. The rearrangement joins TRBV7-9 to TRBJ2-5; D is perhaps TRBD1 (5 bases). Germline V gene lookup returns CDR1 SEHNR and CDR2 FQNEAQ (reference sequence). The CDR3 sequence is 13 residues long. Trimming left V 6 bases short and J 2 bases short, with 10 bases between.

The rearrangement joins TRBV11-2 to TRBJ1-4; D is ambiguous. V was cut by 5 bases and J by 0 bases, with 13 bases left in between. In germline, CDR1 is SGHAT, CDR2 FQNNGV. This CDR3 region has 16 residues. The CDR3 DNA reads as TGTGCCAGCAGCCCATCAGGCAGCACAACTAATGAAAAACTGTTTTTT. Translating it yields CASSPSGSTTNEKLFF.

The gene calls are TRBV13 and TRBJ1-2, with D maybe TRBD1 (5 bases). The V end lost 5 bases, the J end lost 6 bases, and 13 bases lay between the germline ends. Germline V CDR1 and CDR2: PRHDT, FYEKMQ (reference sequence). This CDR3 is built from 13 residues. CDR3 sequence: CASSRGGGDGYTF. The CDR3 DNA is TGTGCCAGCAGCCGGGGAGGAGGGGATGGCTACACCTTC.

The chain recombines TRBV7-2 with TRBJ1-3; D possibly corresponds to TRBD1 (6 bases). Germline CDR1 reads SGHTA; CDR2 reads FQGNSA. The V end lost 0 bases, the J end lost 3 bases, and 12 bases lay between the germline ends. The CDR3 spans 16 residues. This CDR3 is CASSLASGEGGNTIYF. The CDR3 DNA is TGTGCCAGCAGCTTAGCGTCAGGGGAAGGTGGAAACACCATATATTTT.

The rearrangement uses TRBV24-1 and TRBJ2-3; D possibly corresponds to TRBD1 (6 bases). The CDR3 loop spans 15 amino acids. V dropped 5 bases and J dropped 4 bases, with 15 bases sitting between them. Germline V lookup: CDR1 KGHDR, CDR2 SFDVKD. In DNA form, the CDR3 reads TGTGCCACCAGTGGACGACAGGCCGGTGCAGATACGCAGTATTTT. Its protein is CATSGRQAGADTQYF.

V is TRBV3-1 (or the pseudogene TRBV3-2) and J is TRBJ2-7; TRBD2 might be the D (5 bases). V gave up 1 base and J gave up 5 bases, with 15 bases separating them. Germline V gives CDR1 LGHDT, CDR2 YNNKEL (reference sequence). CDR3 length: 15 residues. CDR3 nucleotides: TGTGCCAGCAGCCAAGGAGCGCTAGCCTCAAACGAGCAGTACTTC. Amino acids: CASSQGALASNEQYF.

This clone was recorded once. The chain links TRBV5-4 to TRBJ2-3, with a weak D call TRBD1 (6 bases). Germline CDR1 SGHNT, CDR2 YYREEE (reference sequence). V lost 4 bases, J lost 6 bases, and 15 bases lay in between. This CDR3 contains 14 residues. This CDR3 reads CASSRAQGTDTQYF. CDR3 DNA sequence: TGTGCCAGCAGCCGGGCCCAGGGGACCGATACGCAGTATTTT. The variable domain in full, with the rest retrieved from reference TRBV5-4 and TRBJ2-3, is ETGVTQSPTHLIKTRGQQVTLRCSSQSGHNTVSWYQQALGQGPQFIFQYYREEENGRGNFPPRFSGLQFPNYSSELNVNALELDDSALYLCASSRAQGTDTQYFGPGTRLTVL.

This clone was recorded only once. The CDR3 DNA reads as TGTGCCAGCAGTCTAGGACAGGGTGAAAAACTGTTTTTT. Its translation is CASSLGQGEKLFF. The chain joins TRBV12-3 or TRBV12-4 to TRBJ1-4; 8 positions agree with TRBD1. V lost 5 bases and J lost 7; bases outside the gene matches: 3. The CDR3 length is 13 residues.

CDR3 in amino acids: CSASQDRGRDIQYF. The CDR3, as DNA: TGCAGTGCTAGTCAGGACAGGGGTAGGGACATTCAGTACTTC. The chain is built from TRBV20-1 and TRBJ2-4; 9 bases line up with TRBD1. Per germline, CDR1 DFQATT and CDR2 SNEGSKA (reference sequence). This CDR3 is built from 14 residues. Germline trimming cut 3 bases from V and 8 bases from J; bases unmatched to any gene: 8.

CDR3: CASSLNRGTEAFF. The DNA for the CDR3 is TGTGCCAGCAGCTTGAACAGGGGGACTGAAGCTTTCTTT. This chain connects TRBV5-8 to TRBJ1-1; TRBD1 matches 8 bases. V gave up 1 base and J gave up 5 bases; unmatched junction bases: 1. Per the germline V gene, CDR1 is SGHTS and CDR2 is YDEGEE. The CDR3 is made up of 13 amino acids.